This is a list of T cell receptor beta chains from one sample in a study of blood T cell repertoires in COVID-19. Assay used: immunoSEQ multiplex PCR; TCRdb lists only in-frame clones, some missing. The data show 350,000 to 400,000 clones, with 70% to 90% seen just once and around 1.9% held by the top ten. Sample: PBMCs or T cells enriched from blood (not recorded which). These receptors originate from a man aged 35-49 years in a cohort exposed to, infected with or recovered from COVID-19 (not recorded which). The CDR3 runs from the conserved cysteine through the conserved F or W. Fields, in order: clone size, D gene, V gene, J gene, CDR3 DNA, CDR3 protein. D genes are given only for firm matches. Only part of the rows carry a size: once, few, many, or a class if the clone is expanded.

>few|TRBD1|TRBV10-3|TRBJ2-2
TGTGCCAGCCGGGACAGGGAATCCGGGGAGCTGTTTTTT
CASRDRESGELFF
>.|TRBD2|TRBV3-1/TRBV3-2|TRBJ2-3
TGTGCCAGCAGTGTAGGACTAGTTGCCCACACAGATACGCAGTATTTT
CASSVGLVAHTDTQYF
>.|.|TRBV18|TRBJ2-1
TGTGCCAGCTCACCACTAGGTCCGGGGTCGGGTGAGCAGTTCTTC
CASSPLGPGSGEQFF
>few|TRBD1|TRBV15|TRBJ2-2
TGTGCCACCAGCATCCAGGGGGTATTGACCGGGGAGCTGTTTTTT
CATSIQGVLTGELFF
>.|TRBD1|TRBV11-2|TRBJ1-4
TGTGCCAGCAGCGGCAGACAGGGCGCTAATGAAAAACTGTTTTTT
CASSGRQGANEKLFF
>.|TRBD1|TRBV5-5|TRBJ2-7
TGTGCCAGCAGCACAGAAGGACAGGGGTTCTACGAGCAGTACTTC
CASSTEGQGFYEQYF
>.|TRBD1|TRBV5-4|TRBJ1-2
TGTGCCAGCAGCTTGGAGGCAGGGGGTGGCTACACCTTC
CASSLEAGGGYTF
>.|TRBD1|TRBV24-1|TRBJ2-5
TGTGCCACCAGTCCGACAGGGGGCAATAAATTAGAGACCCAGTACTTC
CATSPTGGNKLETQYF
>.|TRBD1|TRBV28|TRBJ1-4
TGTGCCAGCAGTCCCCACTCGGGACAGGGAGGAAAAAAACTGTTTTTT
CASSPHSGQGGKKLFF
>few|TRBD1|TRBV7-9|TRBJ1-2
TGTGCCAGCAGCTCCAACAGGGGGCTCCATGGCTACACCTTC
CASSSNRGLHGYTF
>.|.|TRBV5-1|TRBJ2-1
TGCGCCAGTTTGCGGGACTCCGAGGGCAGCGTGCAGTTCTTC
CASLRDSEGSVQFF
>.|TRBD2|TRBV6-1|TRBJ2-7
TGTGCCAGCAGTGAAGCCGGGACTACCAATTACGAGCAGTACTTC
CASSEAGTTNYEQYF
>.|.|TRBV18|TRBJ1-4
TGTGCCAGCTCACGAGGACAGCAGTCAACTAATGAAAAACTGTTTTTT
CASSRGQQSTNEKLFF
>few|.|TRBV5-4|TRBJ1-1
TGTGCCAGCAGCCCAGGACTCCAACGGGACACTGAAGCTTTCTTT
CASSPGLQRDTEAFF
>.|.|TRBV5-6|TRBJ2-7
TGTGCCAGCAGCTTGGATCCCCATCCATCCTACGAGCAGTACTTC
CASSLDPHPSYEQYF
>.|.|TRBV6-6|TRBJ2-2
TGTGCCAGCAGTTACCTTGCTAGCTCTGACACCGGGGAGCTGTTTTTT
CASSYLASSDTGELFF
>.|TRBD1|TRBV27|TRBJ1-6
TGTGCCAGCAGTTTTTACAGGGGACCGAAATATAATTCACCCCTCCACTTT
CASSFYRGPKYNSPLHF
>.|TRBD2|TRBV28|TRBJ2-7
TGTGCCAGCAGTCCTCGAGCAACCGGGACTAGCGGGAGATTGTACGAGCAGTACTTC
CASSPRATGTSGRLYEQYF
>.|.|TRBV24-1|TRBJ2-5
TGTGCCACCAGTGATTCCCGCCGGGTCGGACAGCAAGAGACCCAGTACTTC
CATSDSRRVGQQETQYF
>once|.|TRBV18|TRBJ2-1
TGTGCCAGCTCACCATTCACAGAACAAAATGAGCAGTTCTTC
CASSPFTEQNEQFF
>.|TRBD2|TRBV5-1|TRBJ2-1
TGCGCCAGCAGCGATACTAGCGGGAGTCAAAATGAGCAGTTCTTC
CASSDTSGSQNEQFF
>.|.|TRBV19|TRBJ1-1
TGTGCCAGTAGTATGGCCGGAGGAGTTATACAGAACACTGAAGCTTTCTTT
CASSMAGGVIQNTEAFF
>.|.|TRBV6-5|TRBJ2-7
TGTGCCAGCAGCCTGGACAGCTACGAGCAGTACTTC
CASSLDSYEQYF
>.|.|TRBV5-6|TRBJ1-1
TGTGCCAGCAGCTTGGTCGGGGTCGGCTTTACTGAAGCTTTCTTT
CASSLVGVGFTEAFF
>.|.|TRBV9|TRBJ2-1
TGTGCCAGCAGCGTAGGCCTTCAGGGGGCGGGAGGGCCCGGTGAGCAGTTCTTC
CASSVGLQGAGGPGEQFF
>.|.|TRBV15|TRBJ2-1
TGTGCCACCAGAACCTCACTGACTTCCCCATTAAATGAGCAGTTCTTC
CATRTSLTSPLNEQFF
>.|.|TRBV7-9|TRBJ1-1
TGTGCCAGCAGCTTTCGAGACAGAACTGAAGCTTTCTTT
CASSFRDRTEAFF
>.|.|TRBV10-3|TRBJ2-7
TGTGCCATCACCCAGGAGCGGACCTCCTACGAGCAGTACTTC
CAITQERTSYEQYF
>.|TRBD2|TRBV6-5|TRBJ2-2
TGTGCCAGCACCGGCACTGGCGGGGGGACCGGGGAGCTGTTTTTT
CASTGTGGGTGELFF
>once|.|TRBV7-2|TRBJ1-4
TGTGCCAGCAGACTACAAGGCTATCACGTTGAAAAACTGTTTTTT
CASRLQGYHVEKLFF
>.|.|TRBV5-5|TRBJ1-5
TGTGCCAGCAGCGCCTGGACAGTCACGGGGAGCAATCAGCCCCAGCATTTT
CASSAWTVTGSNQPQHF
>.|.|TRBV4-1|TRBJ2-3
TGCGCCAGCAGCCAACCGGGACTCCTTGCATCCACAGATACGCAGTATTTT
CASSQPGLLASTDTQYF
>.|.|TRBV5-1|TRBJ1-1
TGCGCCAGCAGCTTGGTTAGGGAGCGCGGTACTGAAGCTTTCTTT
CASSLVRERGTEAFF
>.|.|TRBV18|TRBJ2-1
TGTGCCAGCTCACCAGACCTAGCGAGCTCCTACAATGAGCAGTTCTTC
CASSPDLASSYNEQFF
>.|TRBD2|TRBV19|TRBJ2-1
TGTGCCAGTAGTATAACGACTAGCACTGAGCAGTTCTTC
CASSITTSTEQFF
>.|.|TRBV11-2|TRBJ2-1
TGTGCCAGCAGCCGGAGCTCCTACAATGAGCAGTTCTTC
CASSRSSYNEQFF